Listed below are T cell receptor beta chains from one sample, sequenced in a study of blood T cells in healthy people across ages. Using its own MiXCR run on the 5' RACE reads, TCRdb lists one record per CDR3 protein. The data contain roughly 730,000 distinct CDR3 sequences, around 50% of them seen just once; the ten biggest clones take up about a quarter. Sequencing was performed on blood. The receptor source for this set is a man in his forties or fifties in good health. The CDR3 runs from the conserved cysteine through the conserved F or W. D genes are given only for firm matches. Expanded clones get a size class; other rows say once, few or many, or leave the size out.

j_call	clone_size	v_call	cdr3_length	d_call	cdr3_aa	cdr3_nt
TRBJ2-2	-	TRBV10-3	12	-	CAIRLDPGELFF	TGTGCCATTCGACTTGATCCCGGGGAGCTGTTTTTT
TRBJ2-3	few	TRBV28	11	-	CASLEGLTQYF	TGTGCCAGTTTGGAAGGACTTACGCAGTATTTT
TRBJ2-1	-	TRBV7-9	11	-	CASSPGTSKFF	TGTGCCAGCAGCCCCGGGACATCGAAGTTCTTC
TRBJ2-1	-	TRBV12-3/TRBV12-4	15	TRBD2	CASSLPSGGIGEQFF	TGTGCCAGCAGTCTCCCTAGCGGGGGTATTGGTGAGCAGTTCTTC
TRBJ1-1	-	TRBV12-3/TRBV12-4	16	-	CACRPTWDVLGREAFF	TGTGCCTGCAGACCTACCTGGGACGTCCTAGGGAGGGAAGCTTTCTTT
TRBJ2-3	many	TRBV6-2/TRBV6-3	14	-	CASSYGLESDTQYF	TGTGCCAGCAGTTACGGACTGGAGTCGGATACGCAGTATTTT
TRBJ2-1	few	TRBV6-2/TRBV6-3	14	-	CASSVTSSYNEQFF	TGTGCCAGCAGTGTAACAAGCTCCTACAATGAGCAGTTCTTT
TRBJ2-5	-	TRBV2	13	TRBD2	CASQRGLQETQYF	TGTGCCAGTCAGCGGGGCCTTCAAGAGACCCAGTACTTC
TRBJ2-7	-	TRBV15	15	-	CATSRDRAVIGEQYF	TGTGCCACCAGCAGAGATCGCGCAGTTATTGGCGAGCAGTACTTC
TRBJ2-7	-	TRBV20-1	16	-	CSARATSGTGAYEQYF	TGCAGTGCTAGAGCCACCTCGGGGACGGGTGCCTACGAGCAGTACTTC
TRBJ2-7	-	TRBV21-1	14	-	CASILPCGFYEQYF	TGTGCCAGCATCCTCCCCTGCGGGTTCTACGAGCAGTACTTC
TRBJ2-5	-	TRBV27	15	TRBD1	CASSSRDRAGETQYF	TGTGCCAGCAGCTCCCGGGACAGGGCTGGAGAGACCCAGTACTTC
TRBJ2-3	-	TRBV5-1	17	TRBD2	CASSSRLAGDGTDTQYF	TGCGCCAGCAGCTCGAGACTAGCGGGAGATGGGACAGATACGCAGTATTTT
TRBJ1-5	-	TRBV20-1	14	-	CSAREGGSHQPQHF	TGCAGTGCTAGGGAGGGGGGCTCTCATCAGCCCCAGCATTTT
TRBJ1-3	-	TRBV6-6	13	TRBD1	CASSLGTVDTIYF	TGTGCCAGCAGCCTGGGGACAGTCGACACCATATATTTT
TRBJ2-3	-	TRBV6-2/TRBV6-3	16	TRBD2	CASSSAGLWDTDTQYF	TGTGCCAGCAGCTCAGCGGGACTATGGGACACAGATACGCAGTATTTT
TRBJ2-7	-	TRBV2	14	-	CASSERTGPYEQYF	TGTGCCAGCAGTGAACGAACAGGGCCCTACGAGCAGTACTTC
TRBJ1-6	-	TRBV9	15	-	CASSGIGGVGSPLHF	TGTGCCAGCAGCGGCATCGGGGGCGTGGGTTCACCCCTCCACTTT
TRBJ2-3	-	TRBV27	19	TRBD1	CASSSQLDRRPLSTDTQYF	TGTGCCAGCAGTTCCCAACTGGACAGGCGCCCGCTAAGCACAGATACGCAGTATTTT
TRBJ2-1	few	TRBV10-3	14	-	CAISEHGQGDEQFF	TGTGCCATCAGTGAACATGGCCAGGGAGATGAGCAGTTCTTC
TRBJ1-5	-	TRBV6-5	15	TRBD1	CASRDRLTGNQPQHF	TGTGCCAGTCGGGACAGGCTTACGGGTAATCAGCCCCAGCATTTT
TRBJ2-3	-	TRBV7-9	14	-	CASSPKGPKDTQYF	TGTGCCAGCAGCCCTAAAGGGCCAAAAGATACGCAGTATTTT
TRBJ1-2	-	TRBV11-2	12	-	CASSHNSNGYTF	TGTGCCAGCAGCCACAACAGTAATGGCTACACCTTC
TRBJ2-7	-	TRBV11-3	16	TRBD2	CASSLWTSGGYNEQYF	TGTGCCAGCAGCTTATGGACTAGCGGGGGCTACAATGAGCAGTACTTC
TRBJ2-5	-	TRBV5-1	15	-	CASSLFIDREETQYF	TGCGCCAGCAGCTTGTTTATAGATCGGGAAGAGACCCAGTACTTC
TRBJ2-5	once	TRBV20-1	15	TRBD1	CSAQQGPAQRATQYF	TGCAGTGCTCAACAGGGGCCAGCCCAACGAGCGACCCAGTACTTC